What follows are 14 T cell receptor beta chains derived from one specimen sequenced in a study of metastatic and nonmetastatic thyroid tumors. Prior to thyroid surgery, none of the patients had received any treatment. Using MiXCR, TCRdb re-called clones from the PCR reads. This sample yields over 10,000 clones, of which 12% are seen a single time; 32% belongs to the top ten. The source material was blood. The origin of the receptors is a female donor with papillary thyroid cancer or a benign thyroid nodule (not recorded which). Some clones in this sample may be carry-over from other donors' samples.

V is TRBV9 and J is TRBJ2-2; D is perhaps TRBD1 or TRBD2 (6 bases each). Germline V gene sequence: CDR1 SGDLS, CDR2 YYNGEE. The CDR3 length is 15 residues. Trimming removed 4 bases from V and 0 bases from J, with 10 bases in between. Here the CDR3 DNA reads TGTGCCAGCAGCATAGGGGGGACGAACACCGGGGAGCTGTTTTTT. It encodes CASSIGGTNTGELFF. Supplemented by reference TRBV9 and TRBJ2-2, the full variable domain reads DSGVTQTPKHLITATGQRVTLRCSPRSGDLSVYWYQQSLDQGLQFLIQYYNGEERAKGNILERFSAQQFPDLHSELNLSSLELGDSALYFCASSIGGTNTGELFFGEGSRLTVL.

This clone was recorded at least ten times. The J gene is TRBJ2-5, the V gene TRBV12-3 or TRBV12-4; tentatively, D is TRBD1 (5 bases). Trimming took off 3 bases at V and 4 bases at J, with 9 bases between the two ends. The CDR3 extends over 13 amino acids. CDR3 in amino acids: CASSFFRAETQYF. The CDR3 DNA reads as TGTGCCAGCAGTTTCTTCAGGGCAGAGACCCAGTACTTC.

This clone was recorded many times. V usage is TRBV14 and J usage is TRBJ2-3, with 8 bases lining up with TRBD1. The V gene end was trimmed by 1 base and the J gene end by 2 bases; junction bases not matched to a gene: 8. CDR1 and CDR2 (germline): SGHDN, FVKESK. The CDR3 runs to 17 residues. The CDR3 protein is CASSQGGTGFNTDTQYF. CDR3 bases: TGTGCCAGCAGCCAAGGGGGGACAGGTTTTAACACAGATACGCAGTATTTT. The full variable domain, completed using reference TRBV14 and TRBJ2-3, is EAGVTQFPSHSVIEKGQTVTLRCDPISGHDNLYWYRRVMGKEIKFLLHFVKESKQDESGMPNNRFLAERTGGTYSTLKVQPAELEDSGVYFCASSQGGTGFNTDTQYFGPGTRLTVL.

This clone has a count of ten or more. The chain is built from TRBV6-5 and TRBJ2-5, with D possibly being TRBD2 (5 bases). Germline lookup yields CDR1 MNHEY and CDR2 SVGAGI. Trimming stripped 2 bases from V and 1 base from J, with 11 bases between. The CDR3 totals 15 residues. The CDR3 DNA reads TGTGCCAGCAGTTACGAGACTATAAGCCAAGAGACCCAGTACTTC. Encoded protein: CASSYETISQETQYF.

The chain is built from TRBV3-1 and TRBJ2-2; tentative D call: TRBD1 (5 bases). Trimming removed 3 bases at V and 0 bases at J, with 17 bases between. This CDR3 has 18 amino acids. Germline V gene sequence: CDR1 LGHDT, CDR2 YNNKEL (reference sequence). DNA of the CDR3: TGTGCCAGCAGCCAGGGTCCCCAGGGCTGTGCGAACACCGGGGAGCTGTTTTTT. This encodes CASSQGPQGCANTGELFF.

This clone is categorized as medium-sized (0.01 to 0.1%). The chain employs TRBV20-1 and TRBJ1-1; D uncertain. The CDR3 contains 15 residues. Germline V gene data show CDR1 as DFQATT and CDR2 as SNEGSKA (reference sequence). Trimming cost V 3 bases and J 1 base, with 15 bases left between them. CDR3 coding DNA: TGCAGTGCTAGGGGTCTTGGGGTGGGGAACACTGAAGCTTTCTTT. Translation: CSARGLGVGNTEAFF.

This clone is judged medium-sized. The chain combines TRBV6-1 with TRBJ1-6, with TRBD1 matching 8 bases. Trimming at V came to 5 bases and at J to 8 bases, leaving 11 bases not matched to a gene. The germline V gene has CDR1 MNHNS and CDR2 SASEGT. The length of the CDR3 is 16 residues. The CDR3 region has the DNA TGTGCCAGCAGTCTCCAGCCCCAGGGGGCGGATTCACCCCTCCACTTT. This gives the protein CASSLQPQGADSPLHF.

The sample holds many counts of this clone. This chain links TRBV9 with TRBJ2-2; no firm D call. V lost 4 bases to trimming and J lost 4 bases, with 8 bases between them. CDR1 SGDLS and CDR2 YYNGEE come from the germline V gene. This CDR3 region has 13 residues. The chain's CDR3 is CASSPVFTGELFF. CDR3 bases: TGTGCCAGCAGCCCGGTTTTCACCGGGGAGCTGTTTTTT. Full variable domain (outside the CDR3, taken from reference TRBV9 and TRBJ2-2): DSGVTQTPKHLITATGQRVTLRCSPRSGDLSVYWYQQSLDQGLQFLIQYYNGEERAKGNILERFSAQQFPDLHSELNLSSLELGDSALYFCASSPVFTGELFFGEGSRLTVL.

This clone was counted at least ten times. J is TRBJ1-1 and V is TRBV29-1, with D perhaps TRBD1 (6 bases). This CDR3 is built from 14 residues. Trimming took off 6 bases at V and 7 bases at J, with 21 bases between the two ends. Germline V gene data show CDR1 as SQVTM and CDR2 as ANQGSEA. The CDR3 loop reads CSVDPGQLRNEAFF. As DNA, the CDR3 is TGCAGCGTCGACCCGGGACAATTAAGGAATGAAGCTTTCTTT.

By share of the sample, this clone is medium-sized (0.01 to 0.1%). The chain couples TRBV27 to TRBJ1-2; 8 bases are shared with TRBD1. Losses at the gene ends were 10 bases for V and 0 bases for J; bases not matched to a gene: 13. The CDR3 runs to 16 residues. Germline values: CDR1 MNHEY, CDR2 SMNVEV (reference sequence). CDR3 region: CATGGAGGRSNYGYTF. Written as DNA, the CDR3 is TGTGCCACCGGGGGAGCAGGGGGCCGCTCTAACTATGGCTACACCTTC.

In its sample, this clone was seen a few times. The chain recombines TRBV2 with TRBJ2-3; D could derive from TRBD1 or TRBD2 (5 bases each). V shed 4 bases and J shed 5 bases, with 16 bases lying between them. The CDR3 consists of 15 residues. CDR1 and CDR2 (germline): SNHLY, FYNNEI. CDR3 DNA sequence: TGTGCCAGCAGTGCACAAGGTTGGGGGAAAGATACGCAGTATTTT. As protein: CASSAQGWGKDTQYF. Complete variable domain (other parts from reference TRBV2 and TRBJ2-3): EPEVTQTPSHQVTQMGQEVILRCVPISNHLYFYWYRQILGQKVEFLVSFYNNEISEKSEIFDDQFSVERPDGSNFTLKIRSTKLEDSAMYFCASSAQGWGKDTQYFGPGTRLTVL.

The chain is built from TRBV7-2 and TRBJ1-4; possible D gene TRBD1, 6 bases. CDR1 and CDR2 (germline): SGHTA, FQGNSA. The ends were cut back, 4 bases at V and 7 bases at J, with 16 bases in the middle. The CDR3 totals 15 residues. CDR3: CASSSLDSPGEKLFF. CDR3 bases: TGTGCCAGCAGCTCCCTGGACAGTCCGGGTGAAAAACTGTTTTTT. Drawing the rest from reference TRBV7-2 and TRBJ1-4, the complete variable domain is GAGVSQSPSNKVTEKGKDVELRCDPISGHTALYWYRQSLGQGLEFLIYFQGNSAPDKSGLPSDRFSAERTGGSVSTLTIQRTQQEDSAVYLCASSSLDSPGEKLFFGSGTQLSVL.

This clone was seen a few times. The chain links TRBV19 to TRBJ2-1; no clear D. The CDR3 is made up of 14 amino acids. Germline-derived CDR1 and CDR2 are LNHDA and SQIVND (reference sequence). The V end was cut by 7 bases, the J end by 0 bases, with 10 bases between. In DNA form, the CDR3 reads TGTGCCAGTAACGGTCCTAGCTCCTACAATGAGCAGTTCTTC. This translates into CASNGPSSYNEQFF.

This clone occurred many times. The chain couples TRBV7-2 to TRBJ1-2; the match to TRBD1 covers 8 bases. CDR3 length: 13 residues. The V segment lost 5 bases and the J segment 8 bases; nucleotides outside the gene matches: 7. Germline CDR1 and CDR2: SGHTA and FQGNSA. CDR3 region: CASSPTGGRGYTF. The CDR3 DNA sequence: TGTGCCAGCAGCCCCACAGGGGGACGAGGCTACACCTTC. Full variable domain (outside the CDR3, taken from reference TRBV7-2 and TRBJ1-2): GAGVSQSPSNKVTEKGKDVELRCDPISGHTALYWYRQSLGQGLEFLIYFQGNSAPDKSGLPSDRFSAERTGGSVSTLTIQRTQQEDSAVYLCASSPTGGRGYTFGSGTRLTVV.